This TCR beta chain was identified during a study of post-analysis software for immune sequencing data. Findings and caveats of the study: By F measure, strong co-clustering occurred among samples prepared in the same batch. Roughly 5 TRBV segments (TRBV5-6, TRBV5-1 and TRBV20-1 among them) occurred more frequently in patients than in controls. When compared against controls, multiple sclerosis patients showed significantly lower normalized Chao1 diversity.

Germline V CDR1 and CDR2: LGHDT, YNNKEL (reference sequence). CDR3 length: 16 residues. V was shortened by 0 bases and J by 2 bases, with 11 bases between the two germline ends. There are a few counts of this clonotype. What it binds is not known. TCR beta cDNA libraries had unique molecular identifiers. There were roughly 0.9 to 10 million T cells, and approximately 500,000 cDNA molecules came from them. TCRdb fed the PCR reads into MiXCR, producing one record per CDR3 protein. Of fewer than 900,000 distinct CDR3 sequences detected, 46% appear once; the ten largest clones hold roughly 5%. The sequenced material came from blood. The chain carries TRBV3-1 and TRBJ2-1; D unresolved. The TCR was taken from a girl between 5 and 17 years old with multiple sclerosis. CDR3 bases: TGTGCCAGCAGCCAAGAGGGCAGCCATGCCTACAATGAGCAGTTCTTC. Protein: CASSQEGSHAYNEQFF.